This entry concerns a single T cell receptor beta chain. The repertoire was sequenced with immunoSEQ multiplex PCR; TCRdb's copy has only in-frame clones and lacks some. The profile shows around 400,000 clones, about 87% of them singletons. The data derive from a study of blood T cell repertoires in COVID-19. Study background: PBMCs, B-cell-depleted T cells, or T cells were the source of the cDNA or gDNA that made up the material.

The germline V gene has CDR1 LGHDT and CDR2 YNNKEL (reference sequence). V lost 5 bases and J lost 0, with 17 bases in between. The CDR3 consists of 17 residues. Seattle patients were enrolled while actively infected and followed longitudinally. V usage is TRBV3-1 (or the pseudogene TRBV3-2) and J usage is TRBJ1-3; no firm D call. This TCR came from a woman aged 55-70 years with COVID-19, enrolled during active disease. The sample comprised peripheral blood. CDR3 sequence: CASSTWGARSSGNTIYF. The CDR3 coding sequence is TGTGCCAGCAGCACCTGGGGAGCCAGGAGCTCTGGAAACACCATATATTTT.